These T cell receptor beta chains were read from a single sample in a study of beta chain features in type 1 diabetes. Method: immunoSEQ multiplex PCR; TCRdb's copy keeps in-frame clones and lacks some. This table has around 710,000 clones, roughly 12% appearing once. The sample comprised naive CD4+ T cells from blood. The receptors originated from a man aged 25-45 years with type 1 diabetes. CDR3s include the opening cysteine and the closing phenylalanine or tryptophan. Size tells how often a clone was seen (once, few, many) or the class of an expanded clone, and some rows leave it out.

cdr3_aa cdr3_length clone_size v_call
CSVEWGKNIQYF 12 few TRBV29-1
CASSLSVGNEQFF 13 few TRBV5-1
CASSLGGPGANVLTF 15 - TRBV5-1
CASSPPLHPGTANGYTF 17 - TRBV18
CASSKPTSGDFYEQYF 16 - TRBV11-1
CASSSGQGKNSPLHF 15 - TRBV11-3
CASSVGTGPQDGYTF 15 - TRBV9
CASNTPGPGELFF 13 - TRBV28
CASSRNLQETQYF 13 few TRBV5-1
CASSPTVNTGELFF 14 few TRBV7-8
CAWSASNQPQHF 12 - TRBV30
CASSLDAGYYEQYF 14 - TRBV11-2
CASRAGDDQPQHF 13 - TRBV5-1
CASSLGDRETQYF 13 - TRBV7-2
CAWSKGTSGVTGELFF 16 - TRBV30
CASTQGHYGYTF 12 - TRBV5-6
CASSLKGQVGSYNEQFF 17 - TRBV7-9
CASSSPRQVKYGYTF 15 few TRBV11-2